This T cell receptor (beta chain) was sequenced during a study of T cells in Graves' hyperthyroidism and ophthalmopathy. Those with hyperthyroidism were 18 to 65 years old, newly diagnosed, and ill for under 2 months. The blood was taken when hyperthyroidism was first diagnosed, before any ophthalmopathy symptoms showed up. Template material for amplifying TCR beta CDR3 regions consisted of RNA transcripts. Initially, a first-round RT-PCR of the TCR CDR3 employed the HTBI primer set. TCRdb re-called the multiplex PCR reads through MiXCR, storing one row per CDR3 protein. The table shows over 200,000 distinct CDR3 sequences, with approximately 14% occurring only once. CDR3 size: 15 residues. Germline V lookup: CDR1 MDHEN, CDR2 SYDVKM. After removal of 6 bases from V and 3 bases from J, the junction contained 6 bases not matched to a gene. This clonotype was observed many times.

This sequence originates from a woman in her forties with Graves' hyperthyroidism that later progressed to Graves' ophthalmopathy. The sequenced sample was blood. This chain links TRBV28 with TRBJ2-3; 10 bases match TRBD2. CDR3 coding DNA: TGTGCCAGCAGCCGGAGCGGGAGGGGGACAGATACGCAGTATTTT. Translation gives CASSRSGRGTDTQYF.